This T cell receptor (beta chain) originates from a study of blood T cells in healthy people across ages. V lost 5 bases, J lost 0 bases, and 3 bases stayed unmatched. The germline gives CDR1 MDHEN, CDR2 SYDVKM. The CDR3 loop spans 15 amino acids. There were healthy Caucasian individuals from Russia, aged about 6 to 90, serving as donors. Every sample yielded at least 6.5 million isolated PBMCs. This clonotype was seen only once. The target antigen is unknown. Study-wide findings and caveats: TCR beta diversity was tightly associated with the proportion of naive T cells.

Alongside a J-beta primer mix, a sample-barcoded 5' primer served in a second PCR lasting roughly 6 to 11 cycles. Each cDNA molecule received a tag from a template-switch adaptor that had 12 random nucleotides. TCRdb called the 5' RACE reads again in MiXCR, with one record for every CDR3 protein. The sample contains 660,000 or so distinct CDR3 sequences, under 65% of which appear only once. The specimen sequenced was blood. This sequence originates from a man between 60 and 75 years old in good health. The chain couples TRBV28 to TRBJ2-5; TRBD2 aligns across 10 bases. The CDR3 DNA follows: TGTGCCAGCAGTATTAGCGGGGGGTACCAAGAGACCCAGTACTTC. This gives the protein CASSISGGYQETQYF.